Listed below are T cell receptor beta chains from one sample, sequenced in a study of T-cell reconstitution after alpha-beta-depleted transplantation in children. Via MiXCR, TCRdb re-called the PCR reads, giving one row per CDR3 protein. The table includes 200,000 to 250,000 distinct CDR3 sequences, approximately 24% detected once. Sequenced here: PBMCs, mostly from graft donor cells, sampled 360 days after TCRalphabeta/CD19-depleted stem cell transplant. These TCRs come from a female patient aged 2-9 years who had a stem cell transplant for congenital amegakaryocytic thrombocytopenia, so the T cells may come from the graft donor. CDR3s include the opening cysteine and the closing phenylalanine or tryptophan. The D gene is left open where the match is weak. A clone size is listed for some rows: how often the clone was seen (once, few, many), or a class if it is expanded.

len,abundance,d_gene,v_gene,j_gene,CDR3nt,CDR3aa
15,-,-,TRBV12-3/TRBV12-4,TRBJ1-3,TGTGCCAGCAGTCACGGACCGGCCTCTGGAAACACCATATATTTT,CASSHGPASGNTIYF
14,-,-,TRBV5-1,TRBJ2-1,TGCGCCAGCAGTTCCCGGGGCCAAGACAATGAGCAGTTCTTC,CASSSRGQDNEQFF
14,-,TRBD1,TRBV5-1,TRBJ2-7,TGCGCCAGCAGCCGGGACAGGAACCTCGAGCATCAGTACTTC,CASSRDRNLEHQYF
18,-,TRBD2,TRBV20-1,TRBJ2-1,TGCAGTGCTAGTGGCCCTCATTTAGTGGCTAGCGGGCCCCACGAGCAGTTCTTC,CSASGPHLVASGPHEQFF
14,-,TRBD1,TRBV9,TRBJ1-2,TGTGCCAGCAGCGTTACAGGGGGCGCTGATGGCTACACCTTC,CASSVTGGADGYTF
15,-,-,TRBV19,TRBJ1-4,TGTGCCAGTAGGAGTTGGGATGCTTTTAATGAAAAACTGTTTTTT,CASRSWDAFNEKLFF
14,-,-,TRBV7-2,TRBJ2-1,TGTGCCAGCAGCTTATCGGGGGGCCTCGGTGAGCAGTTCTTC,CASSLSGGLGEQFF
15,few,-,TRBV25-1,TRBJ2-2,TGTGCCAGCAGTCTAGTGGAGGGGAATCCCGGGGAGCTGTTTTTT,CASSLVEGNPGELFF
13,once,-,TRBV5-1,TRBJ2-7,TGCGCCAGCAGCTGGGAAATGACCTACGAGCAGTACTTC,CASSWEMTYEQYF
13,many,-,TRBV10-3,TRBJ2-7,TGTGCCATCAGTGAAAGGGGCTCCTACGAGCAGTACTTC,CAISERGSYEQYF
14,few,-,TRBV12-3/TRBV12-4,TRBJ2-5,TGTGCCAGCAGCCCAACAGGGTGGGGGGAGACCCAGTACTTC,CASSPTGWGETQYF
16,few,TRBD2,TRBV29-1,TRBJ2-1,TGCAGCGTTCCTACTAGCGGGATCTCCCTGTACAATGAGCAGTTCTTC,CSVPTSGISLYNEQFF
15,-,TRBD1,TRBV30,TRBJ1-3,TGTGCCTGGAGTCCCTACAGGGGCTCTGGAAACACCATATATTTT,CAWSPYRGSGNTIYF
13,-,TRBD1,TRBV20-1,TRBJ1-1,TGCAGTGCGAGACAGGGGCGGAACACTGAAGCTTTCTTT,CSARQGRNTEAFF
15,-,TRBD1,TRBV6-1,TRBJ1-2,TGTGCCAGCAGTCCAGGTTCCTATACCAGGGGGTCCTACACCTTC,CASSPGSYTRGSYTF
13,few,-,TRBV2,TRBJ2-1,TGTGCCAGCAGTGAGGCGAGGGGAAAGGAGCAGTTCTTC,CASSEARGKEQFF
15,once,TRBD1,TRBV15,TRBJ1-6,TGTGCCACCAGCAGAGGTGACAAGGGGGCTTCACCCCTCCACTTT,CATSRGDKGASPLHF
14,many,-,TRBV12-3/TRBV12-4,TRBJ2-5,TGTGCCAGCAGTCCCTCCCAAATGGGATCGGCCCAGTACTTC,CASSPSQMGSAQYF
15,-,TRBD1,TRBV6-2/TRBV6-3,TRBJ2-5,TGTGCCAGCAGTCAACGACAGGGGGTTCAAGAGACCCAGTACTTC,CASSQRQGVQETQYF
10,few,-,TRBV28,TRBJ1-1,TGTGCCAGCGCCCAGGGGCCAGCTTTCTTT,CASAQGPAFF
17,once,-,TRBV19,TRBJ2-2,TGTGCCAGTAGTATGGTGGGGGGCCTCTCGCGGACCGGGGAGCTGTTTTTT,CASSMVGGLSRTGELFF
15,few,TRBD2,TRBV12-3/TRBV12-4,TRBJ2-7,TGTGCCAGCAGTCTAAGGACTAGCGTCGCCTACGAGCAGTACTTC,CASSLRTSVAYEQYF
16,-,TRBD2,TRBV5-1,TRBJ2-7,TGCGCCAGCAGCTTGGGGGGACTAGCGGGATCCTACGAGCAGTACTTC,CASSLGGLAGSYEQYF
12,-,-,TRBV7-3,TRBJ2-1,TGTGCCAGCAGCCCAAACGGGGATGAGCAGTTCTTC,CASSPNGDEQFF
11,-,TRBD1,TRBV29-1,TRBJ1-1,TGCAGCGTTCGGACAGGGTGGGAAGCTTTCTTT,CSVRTGWEAFF
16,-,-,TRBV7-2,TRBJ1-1,TGTGCCAGCAGCTTTCTAGAGGGGCTGGCGAACACTGAAGCTTTCTTT,CASSFLEGLANTEAFF
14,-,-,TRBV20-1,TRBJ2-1,TGCAGTGCTAGAGAACCCGTCTCCTACAATGAGCAGTTCTTC,CSAREPVSYNEQFF
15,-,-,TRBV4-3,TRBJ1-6,TGCGCCAGCAGCCAAGCCCACGGACGGATTTCACCCCTCCACTTT,CASSQAHGRISPLHF
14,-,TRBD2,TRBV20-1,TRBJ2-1,TGCAGTGCTAGAGATTGGGACTACCACAATGAGCAGTTCTTC,CSARDWDYHNEQFF
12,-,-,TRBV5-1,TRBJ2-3,TGCGCCAGCAGCGCTTATTCAGATACGCAGTATTTT,CASSAYSDTQYF
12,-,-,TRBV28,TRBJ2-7,TGTGCCAGCAGTACGTCCGGGAGCCCCCCGTACTTC,CASSTSGSPPYF
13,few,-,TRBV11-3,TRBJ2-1,TGTGCCAGCAGCTTAGATTCGGTGAGTGAGCAGTTCTTC,CASSLDSVSEQFF
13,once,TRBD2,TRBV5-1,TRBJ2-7,TGCGCCAGCAGACTAGCGCGAGACTACGAGCAGTACTTC,CASRLARDYEQYF
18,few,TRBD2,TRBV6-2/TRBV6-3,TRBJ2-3,TGTGCCAGCAGTACGGCTGTTGGTAGCGGGAGGGTCACAGATACGCAGTATTTT,CASSTAVGSGRVTDTQYF
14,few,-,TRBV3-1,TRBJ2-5,TGTGCCAGCAGCCAAGGAGAGGGTCAAGAGACCCAGTACTTC,CASSQGEGQETQYF
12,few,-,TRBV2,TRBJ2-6,TGTGCCAGCATTACGGGGGCCAACGTCCTGACTTTC,CASITGANVLTF
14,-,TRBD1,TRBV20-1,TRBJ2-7,TGCAGTGCTAGAGGACAGGGGTGGACCTACGAGCAGTACTTC,CSARGQGWTYEQYF
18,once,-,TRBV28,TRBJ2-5,TGTGCCAGCAGCGCCTACCAACCGACGGTCGCGATCCAAGAGACCCAGTACTTC,CASSAYQPTVAIQETQYF
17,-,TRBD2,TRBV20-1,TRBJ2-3,TGCAGTGCTCACAATTGGGAGGTCGGGGGGGCGCCAGATACGCAGTATTTT,CSAHNWEVGGAPDTQYF
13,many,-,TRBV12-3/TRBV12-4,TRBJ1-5,TGTGCCAGCAGTTTCGGGGTAGATCAGCCCCAGCATTTT,CASSFGVDQPQHF
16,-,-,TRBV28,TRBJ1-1,TGTGCCAGCAGTGACACCGGGGCACTTATGAACACTGAAGCTTTCTTT,CASSDTGALMNTEAFF
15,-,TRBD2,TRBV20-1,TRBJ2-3,TGCAGTGCTAGAATGTCGGGGGGGGGCACAGATACGCAGTATTTT,CSARMSGGGTDTQYF
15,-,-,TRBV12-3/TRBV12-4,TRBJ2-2,TGTGCCAGCAGTCCCCGGGCGCCGAACACCGGGGAGCTGTTTTTT,CASSPRAPNTGELFF
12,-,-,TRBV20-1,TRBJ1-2,TGCAGTGCTAGTAAGCGGAACTATGGCTACACCTTC,CSASKRNYGYTF
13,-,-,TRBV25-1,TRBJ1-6,TGTGCCAGCAGTCCACGCTGGGATTCACCCCTCCACTTT,CASSPRWDSPLHF